These 4 T cell receptor beta chains originate from one sample sequenced in a study of human thymus T cells. Profiling relied on immunoSEQ multiplex PCR, and the TCRdb table lists in-frame clones only, not all of them. This table has about 130,000 clones, around 95% appearing once. Resections obtained during corrective heart surgery supplied the thymus tissue. Material: thymus tissue. The receptors shown here come from a boy under two years old with a congenital heart defect but otherwise immunologically healthy.

The chain carries TRBV7-8 and TRBJ2-1; D may be TRBD2 (7 bases). The CDR3 runs 16 residues. The germline V gene has CDR1 SGHVS and CDR2 FQNEAQ. The V and J ends lost 5 bases and 4 bases respectively, with 18 bases between them. The DNA for the CDR3 is TGTGCCAGCAGCCCTCCCGGGGGAGGGGGGTACAATGAGCAGTTCTTC. Translation: CASSPPGGGGYNEQFF.

The chain combines TRBV19 with TRBJ1-1; possibly TRBD1 for D (5 bases). In germline, CDR1 is LNHDA, CDR2 SQIVND (reference sequence). The CDR3 length is 15 residues. Trimming pared 5 bases from V and 6 bases from J, leaving 19 bases between. The DNA for the CDR3 is TGTGCCAGTAGTTCCCAGGGTAGGGCGGACGCTGAAGCTTTCTTT. This gives the protein CASSSQGRADAEAFF. The variable domain in full, completed from reference TRBV19 and TRBJ1-1, reads DGGITQSPKYLFRKEGQNVTLSCEQNLNHDAMYWYRQDPGQGLRLIYYSQIVNDFQKGDIAEGYSVSREKKESFPLTVTSAQKNPTAFYLCASSSQGRADAEAFFGQGTRLTVV.

The chain uses TRBV28 and TRBJ2-7; D not resolved. CDR3 size: 12 residues. Germline V gene sequence: CDR1 MDHEN, CDR2 SYDVKM. The V end was cut by 5 bases, the J end by 5 bases, with 10 bases between. CDR3 sequence reads: CASSQGFDEQYF. Here the CDR3 DNA reads TGTGCCAGCAGTCAAGGGTTCGACGAGCAGTACTTC.

The chain uses TRBV28 and TRBJ1-3, with unresolved D. V gave up 11 bases and J gave up 1 base, with 15 bases separating them. This CDR3 spans 14 amino acids. Germline V lookup: CDR1 MDHEN, CDR2 SYDVKM. CDR3 DNA: TGTGCCGGCCGTCGGGGAGGTTCTGGAAACACCATATATTTT. Encoded protein: CAGRRGGSGNTIYF. The full variable domain, its missing parts supplied by reference TRBV28 and TRBJ1-3, is DVKVTQSSRYLVKRTGEKVFLECVQDMDHENMFWYRQDPGLGLRLIYFSYDVKMKEKGDIPEGYSVSREKKERFSLILESASTNQTSMYLCAGRRGGSGNTIYFGEGSWLTVV.